This TCR beta chain was retrieved from a study of TIL therapy for anti-PD-1-resistant metastatic lung cancer. Notes on the study in general: Many TIL product clones were absent from baseline tumor, suggesting clonal contraction.

Time point specified: pre-treatment sample, taken before nivolumab and TIL therapy. The tumor samples were excised metastases, mostly pleural nodules or supraclavicular lymph nodes. Tumors were harvested before any PD-1/PD-L1 blockade. Stage 4 NSCLC adults joined between 2017 and January 2020. Details on this clone: Its cognate antigen is unknown.

Sequencing used immunoSEQ v3. The assay was immunoSEQ multiplex PCR, and TCRdb's table has in-frame clones only and misses some. The sample holds more than 90,000 clones; 55% to 75% are singletons and the top ten take 11%. The TCR sequence derives from a person aged 25-79 years with non-small cell lung cancer. The source was tumor tissue, collected at baseline.

For the CDR3, the DNA is TGTGCCAGCAGCTCTTATCAAAGAGAGACCCAGTACTTC. It encodes CASSSYQRETQYF. The chain joins TRBV13 to TRBJ2-5; D is undetermined. Trimming took 4 bases from V and 4 from J, leaving 10 bases between them. The CDR3 runs 13 residues. Germline V gene sequence: CDR1 PRHDT, CDR2 FYEKMQ (reference sequence).